The clone carrying this TCR beta chain was detected ten times or more. Its cognate antigen is unknown. V was clipped by 4 bases and J by 2 bases, with 13 bases between them. The germline V gene encodes CDR1 SQVTM and CDR2 ANQGSEA. This CDR3 has 14 amino acids. This sample is drawn from a study of identical twins. Study outcomes and limitations: Zero-insertion findings could be partly confounded by invariant cells (MAIT and iNKT cells).

Unique molecular identifiers were present on the cDNA, and a universal primer site came from template switching. TCRdb independently ran MiXCR on the 5' RACE reads; one entry per CDR3 protein. Among some 590,000 distinct CDR3 sequences, approximately 10% were seen once, and the ten largest hold roughly 3%. The same data also went into a second study, on yellow fever vaccine responses in identical twins.

The sequenced material came from PBMCs. This receptor was obtained from a woman aged 18-30 years in good health. J is TRBJ2-3 and V is TRBV29-1, with a tentative D call TRBD2 (6 bases). The CDR3 sequence: CSVAGTSITDTQYF. The CDR3 bases are TGCAGCGTTGCGGGGACTTCCATCACAGATACGCAGTATTTT.